The rows below give T cell receptor beta chains drawn from one sample of a study of cytomegalovirus exposure and HLA in healthy donors. TCRdb's copy holds only in-frame clones and misses some; the assay was immunoSEQ multiplex PCR. The sample lists approximately 150,000 clones, around 75% occurring once. Sequenced input: PBMCs. These receptor sequences come from a man aged 35 to 55 in good health and CMV-seronegative. CDR3s include the opening cysteine and the closing phenylalanine or tryptophan.

J gene	V gene	CDR3 protein
TRBJ2-7	TRBV10-2	CASSTRGQGSNEQYF
TRBJ2-5	TRBV2	CASSGVSGGQETQYF
TRBJ2-1	TRBV7-3	CASSWTSGGAGNEQFF
TRBJ2-7	TRBV27	CASSISRGPYEQYF
TRBJ1-2	TRBV27	CASSPGTGSYGYTF
TRBJ1-2	TRBV27	CASSSLQGYYGYTF
TRBJ1-5	TRBV5-1	CASSLGGQGEQPQHF
TRBJ2-1	TRBV7-2	CASSLTLGTVYEQFF
TRBJ2-2	TRBV7-9	CASSPTGHSTGELFF
TRBJ1-2	TRBV4-2	CASSQDPPGLINYGYTF
TRBJ2-5	TRBV27	CASSYRTGTETQYF
TRBJ2-3	TRBV29-1	CSVVASGGAWDTQYF
TRBJ2-7	TRBV11-2	CASTPWGREQYF
TRBJ1-2	TRBV6-5	CASSQGADYGYTF
TRBJ2-3	TRBV4-2	CASSHGTGATSSTDTQYF
TRBJ1-2	TRBV6-4	CASSDGPGDSPRGYTF
TRBJ2-7	TRBV30	CASSGETYEQYF
TRBJ2-1	TRBV4-1	CASRPTTVYNEQFF
TRBJ1-1	TRBV27	CASSPAGNTEAFF
TRBJ1-2	TRBV11-2	CASSPGQGYGYTF
TRBJ1-2	TRBV5-6	CASSLKVRGISGYTF
TRBJ1-3	TRBV4-1	CASSQESGGNTIYF
TRBJ2-1	TRBV28	CASSLGGGPYNEQFF
TRBJ2-3	TRBV5-4	CASSLDTLSTDTQYF
TRBJ1-5	TRBV19	CARTGTGVLSNQPQHF
TRBJ2-7	TRBV5-4	CASSLDRGVYEQYF
TRBJ1-2	TRBV4-1	CASSQGMDRGSNYGYTF
TRBJ2-7	TRBV6-6	CASSYLTSYEQYF
TRBJ2-3	TRBV18	CASSPGQGTDTQYF
NA	TRBV6-5	CASSCRQCYEQYF
TRBJ2-7	TRBV5-4	CASSQTGTYEQYF
TRBJ1-5	TRBV19	CASSMNRDRGSSQHF
TRBJ1-3	TRBV19	CASRQSPTGIGGNTIYF
TRBJ2-1	TRBV13	CASSLKREQFF
TRBJ2-7	TRBV5-1	CASSGAGAPYEQYF